Each of the 3 T cell receptor beta chains below was sequenced from the same sample in a study of blood T cell repertoires in COVID-19. TCRdb's table, derived via immunoSEQ multiplex PCR, lists solely in-frame clones and lacks some. Here the sample spans roughly 100,000 clones, roughly 90% being singletons. The material sequenced was peripheral blood. These receptors originate from a woman of 80 years or more in a cohort sampled during active COVID-19.

The CDR3 reads CASSDPGFPEAFF. The CDR3 coding sequence is TGTGCCAGCAGCGATCCCGGGTTCCCTGAAGCTTTCTTT. This rearrangement joins TRBV28 to TRBJ1-1, with D hard to call. Germline CDR1 MDHEN, CDR2 SYDVKM. The CDR3 totals 13 residues. V was cut by 6 bases and J by 6 bases, with 14 bases left in between. Based on the CDR3 plus reference TRBV28 and TRBJ1-1, the full variable domain is DVKVTQSSRYLVKRTGEKVFLECVQDMDHENMFWYRQDPGLGLRLIYFSYDVKMKEKGDIPEGYSVSREKKERFSLILESASTNQTSMYLCASSDPGFPEAFFGQGTRLTVV.

The chain is built from TRBV18 and TRBJ1-1; 12 nucleotides align to TRBD1. The CDR3 loop spans 17 amino acids. Germline CDR1 is KGHSH and CDR2 is LQKENI. The J segment lost 4 bases and the V segment lost 3 bases, leaving 9 bases of the junction unmatched. CDR3 nucleotides: TGTGCCAGCTCACCCAACGGGACAGGGGGCAGGATCACTGAAGCTTTCTTT. It is translated as CASSPNGTGGRITEAFF.

The V call is TRBV19, the J call TRBJ2-1; perhaps TRBD2 as D (6 bases). Germline loops: CDR1 LNHDA, CDR2 SQIVND (reference sequence). V lost 8 bases to trimming and J lost 6 bases, with 23 bases between them. CDR3 length: 16 residues. CDR3 DNA sequence: TGTGCCAGTGGGGGGACTTTGAGGGGCACTATCAATGAGCAGTTCTTC. Residues: CASGGTLRGTINEQFF.